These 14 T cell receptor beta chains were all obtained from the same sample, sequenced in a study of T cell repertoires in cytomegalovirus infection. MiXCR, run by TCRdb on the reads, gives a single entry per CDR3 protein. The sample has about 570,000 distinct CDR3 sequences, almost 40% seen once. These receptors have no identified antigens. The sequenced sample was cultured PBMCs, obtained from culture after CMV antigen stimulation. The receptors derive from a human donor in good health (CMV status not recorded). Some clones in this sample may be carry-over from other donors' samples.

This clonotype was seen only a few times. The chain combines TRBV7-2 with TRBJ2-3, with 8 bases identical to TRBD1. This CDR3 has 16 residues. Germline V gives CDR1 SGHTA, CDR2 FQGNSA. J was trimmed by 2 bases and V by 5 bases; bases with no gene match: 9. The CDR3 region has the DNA TGTGCCAGCAGCCCTCAACAGGGGGTCTTCACAGATACGCAGTATTTT. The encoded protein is CASSPQQGVFTDTQYF.

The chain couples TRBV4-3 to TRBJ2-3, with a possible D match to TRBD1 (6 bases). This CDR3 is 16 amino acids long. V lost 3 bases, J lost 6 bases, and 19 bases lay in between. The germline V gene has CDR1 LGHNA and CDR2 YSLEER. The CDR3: CASSHPSGRDTDTQYF. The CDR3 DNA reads TGCGCCAGCAGCCACCCATCGGGAAGGGACACGGATACGCAGTATTTT.

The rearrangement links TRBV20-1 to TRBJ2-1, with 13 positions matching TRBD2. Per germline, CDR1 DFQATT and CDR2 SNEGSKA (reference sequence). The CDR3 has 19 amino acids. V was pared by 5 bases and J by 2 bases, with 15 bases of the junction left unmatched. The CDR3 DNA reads TGCAGTGCTCTCCTATTAGGACTAGCGGGGGCCCCTACCTACAATGAGCAGTTCTTC. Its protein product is CSALLLGLAGAPTYNEQFF.

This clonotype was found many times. CDR3 residues: CASSSLLTSGGADEQYF. The CDR3 DNA follows: TGTGCCAGCAGCTCCCTCCTGACTAGCGGGGGGGCAGACGAGCAGTACTTC. The chain uses TRBV7-2 and TRBJ2-7; 14 bases are shared with TRBD2. CDR3 length: 17 residues. Trimming cost V 4 bases and J 5 bases; bases outside gene matches: 10. Germline V gene lookup returns CDR1 SGHTA and CDR2 FQGNSA.

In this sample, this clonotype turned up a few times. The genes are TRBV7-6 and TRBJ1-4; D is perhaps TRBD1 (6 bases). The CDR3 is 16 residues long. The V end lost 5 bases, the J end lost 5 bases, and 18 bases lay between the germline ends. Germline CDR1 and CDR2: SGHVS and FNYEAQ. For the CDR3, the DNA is TGTGCCAGCAGCGGTGAATGGACAGCCAAAAATGAAAAACTGTTTTTT. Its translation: CASSGEWTAKNEKLFF. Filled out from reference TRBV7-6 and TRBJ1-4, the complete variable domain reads GAGVSQSPRYKVTKRGQDVALRCDPISGHVSLYWYRQALGQGPEFLTYFNYEAQQDKSGLPNDRFSAERPEGSISTLTIQRTEQRDSAMYRCASSGEWTAKNEKLFFGSGTQLSVL.

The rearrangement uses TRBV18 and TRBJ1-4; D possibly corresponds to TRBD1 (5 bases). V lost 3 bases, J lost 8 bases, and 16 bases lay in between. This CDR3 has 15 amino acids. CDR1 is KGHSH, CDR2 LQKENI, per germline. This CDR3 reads CASSPPGGVREKLFF. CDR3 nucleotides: TGTGCCAGCTCACCCCCCGGAGGGGTCCGGGAAAAACTGTTTTTT.

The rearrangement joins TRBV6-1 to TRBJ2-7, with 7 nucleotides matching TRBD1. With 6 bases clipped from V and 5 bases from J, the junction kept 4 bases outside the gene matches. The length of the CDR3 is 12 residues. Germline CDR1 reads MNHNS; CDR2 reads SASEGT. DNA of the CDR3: TGTGCCAGCAGCCCCGGGACAGACGAGCAGTACTTC. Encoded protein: CASSPGTDEQYF.

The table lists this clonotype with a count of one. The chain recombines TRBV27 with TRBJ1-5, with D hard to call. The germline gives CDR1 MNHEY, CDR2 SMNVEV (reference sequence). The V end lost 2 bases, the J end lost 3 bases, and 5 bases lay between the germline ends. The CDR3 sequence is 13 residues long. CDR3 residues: CASSLKANQPQHF. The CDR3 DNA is TGTGCCAGCAGTTTAAAGGCCAATCAGCCCCAGCATTTT.

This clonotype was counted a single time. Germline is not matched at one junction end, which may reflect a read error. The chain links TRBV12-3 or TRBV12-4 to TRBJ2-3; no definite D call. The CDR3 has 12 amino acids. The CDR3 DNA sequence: TGTGCCGGCAGTTTTGGCACAGATACGCAGTATTTT. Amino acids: CAGSFGTDTQYF.

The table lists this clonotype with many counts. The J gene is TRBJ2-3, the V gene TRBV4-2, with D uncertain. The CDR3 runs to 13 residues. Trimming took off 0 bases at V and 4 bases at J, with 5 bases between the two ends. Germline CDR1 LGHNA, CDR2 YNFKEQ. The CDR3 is CASSQDFPDTQYF. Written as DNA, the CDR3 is TGTGCCAGCAGCCAAGATTTTCCAGATACGCAGTATTTT.

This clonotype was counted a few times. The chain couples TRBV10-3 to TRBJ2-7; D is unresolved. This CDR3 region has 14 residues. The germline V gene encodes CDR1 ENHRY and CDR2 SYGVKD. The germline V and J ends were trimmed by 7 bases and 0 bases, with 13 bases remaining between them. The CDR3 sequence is CAIKGRRTSYEQYF. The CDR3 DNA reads TGTGCCATCAAGGGCAGAAGAACCTCCTACGAGCAGTACTTC.

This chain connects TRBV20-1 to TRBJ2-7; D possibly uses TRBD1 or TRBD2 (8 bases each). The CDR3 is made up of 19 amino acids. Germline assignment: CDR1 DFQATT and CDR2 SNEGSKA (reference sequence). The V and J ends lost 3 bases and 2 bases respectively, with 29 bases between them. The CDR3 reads CSASISGQGRAGDPYEQYF. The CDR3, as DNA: TGCAGTGCTAGCATCTCAGGACAGGGAAGAGCGGGGGACCCCTACGAGCAGTACTTC.

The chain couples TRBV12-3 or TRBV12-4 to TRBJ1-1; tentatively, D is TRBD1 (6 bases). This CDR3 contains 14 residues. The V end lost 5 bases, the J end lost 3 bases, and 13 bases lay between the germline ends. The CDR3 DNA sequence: TGTGCCAGCAGTCCCCGTCGGGGGCACACTGAAGCTTTCTTT. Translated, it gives CASSPRRGHTEAFF.

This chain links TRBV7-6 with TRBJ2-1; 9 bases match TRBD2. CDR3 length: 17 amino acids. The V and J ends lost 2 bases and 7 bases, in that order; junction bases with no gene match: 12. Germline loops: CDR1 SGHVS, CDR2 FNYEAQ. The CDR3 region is CASSLFLAGGVGNEQFF. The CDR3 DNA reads TGTGCCAGCAGCTTATTCCTTGCGGGGGGGGTTGGGAATGAGCAGTTCTTC.